Presented here are 21 T cell receptor beta chains from one specimen sequenced in a study of T cell responses to AZD1222 COVID-19 vaccine. The data were produced by immunoSEQ multiplex PCR, yet TCRdb's version contains in-frame clones alone and is incomplete. The sample includes about 110,000 clones, 85% to 90% of them seen just once. The input for sequencing was peripheral blood, taken on day 0 of AZD1222 vaccination. The receptor source for this set is an adult in good health.

This chain connects TRBV5-4 to TRBJ2-2; 7 bases match TRBD2. This CDR3 has 16 amino acids. With V trimmed by 1 base and J by 4 bases, 7 bases remained unmatched. Germline-derived CDR1 and CDR2 are SGHNT and YYREEE (reference sequence). In DNA, the CDR3 is TGTGCCAGCAGCTTGTACGGGCCGGGGGGCACCGGGGAGCTGTTTTTT. Its protein is CASSLYGPGGTGELFF.

The rearrangement links TRBV7-9 to TRBJ2-2; TRBD2 might be the D (7 bases). V was cut by 3 bases and J by 5 bases, with 22 bases left in between. Germline V gene lookup returns CDR1 SEHNR and CDR2 FQNEAQ (reference sequence). This CDR3 region has 18 residues. This CDR3 is CASSLPSGPKGGTGELFF. CDR3 DNA sequence: TGTGCCAGCAGCTTGCCTAGCGGTCCAAAAGGGGGGACCGGGGAGCTGTTTTTT.

The chain employs TRBV6-5 and TRBJ1-1, with 9 bases that match TRBD1. V gave up 6 bases and J gave up 3 bases; unmatched junction bases: 8. Germline CDR1 MNHEY, CDR2 SVGAGI. The CDR3 is 15 amino acids. The CDR3 bases are TGTGCCAGCAGCCTACAGGGGGCGAGTTACACTGAAGCTTTCTTT. It specifies CASSLQGASYTEAFF.

The chain carries TRBV28 and TRBJ1-2, with 7 bases lining up with TRBD1. Germline V gene sequence: CDR1 MDHEN, CDR2 SYDVKM. The V gene end was trimmed by 4 bases and the J gene end by 7 bases; junction bases not matched to a gene: 3. The CDR3 is 12 residues long. The CDR3 DNA is TGTGCCAGCAGTTCGGGGACAGCTGGCTACACCTTC. This sequence encodes CASSSGTAGYTF.

This clone was picked up a small number of times. The chain recombines TRBV3-1 (or the pseudogene TRBV3-2) with TRBJ1-6, with D maybe TRBD1 (5 bases). The CDR3 is 15 amino acids. The ends were cut back, 4 bases at V and 8 bases at J, with 15 bases in the middle. The germline gives CDR1 LGHDT, CDR2 YNNKEL (reference sequence). The CDR3: CASSPGDRYYSPLHF. The CDR3, as DNA: TGTGCCAGCAGCCCCGGGGACCGATACTATTCACCCCTCCACTTT.

In DNA, the CDR3 is TGTGCCAGCAGCTTAGAAGCGGGCACAGATACGCAGTATTTT. As protein: CASSLEAGTDTQYF. This sequence joins TRBV13 and TRBJ2-3; D might be TRBD2 (5 bases). The germline CDR1 and CDR2 sequences are PRHDT and FYEKMQ (reference sequence). The V end lost 1 base, the J end lost 1 base, and 6 bases lay between the germline ends. The CDR3 totals 14 residues.

The chain uses TRBV19 and TRBJ2-2, with 8 bases fitting TRBD2. The CDR3 contains 16 residues. The ends lost 6 bases at V and 8 bases at J; junction bases unmatched: 14. Germline CDR1 is LNHDA and CDR2 is SQIVND (reference sequence). DNA of the CDR3: TGTGCCAGTAGCTGGGGGGAGCGGGGGACTTCAGGGGAGCTGTTTTTT. Translated, it gives CASSWGERGTSGELFF.

The chain links TRBV2 to TRBJ1-1; 7 nucleotides align to TRBD1. This CDR3 is built from 17 residues. The V and J ends lost 7 bases and 0 bases, in that order; junction bases with no gene match: 14. Germline V gene lookup returns CDR1 SNHLY and CDR2 FYNNEI. DNA of the CDR3: TGTGCCAGCACCCCATGGCAGGGGGAGATCATGAACACTGAAGCTTTCTTT. Its protein is CASTPWQGEIMNTEAFF.

The V call is TRBV18, the J call TRBJ1-2; TRBD1 is a possible D gene (5 bases). CDR1 and CDR2 (germline): KGHSH, LQKENI. The CDR3 is 13 residues long. V gave up 8 bases and J gave up 6 bases, with 16 bases separating them. The CDR3 is CASPTGGMDGYTF. Written as DNA, the CDR3 is TGTGCCAGCCCGACCGGGGGAATGGATGGCTACACCTTC.

The V call is TRBV12-3 or TRBV12-4, the J call TRBJ1-2; a weak D match, TRBD1 (5 bases). V dropped 6 bases and J dropped 1 base, with 9 bases sitting between them. The CDR3 is 13 residues long. The CDR3 reads CASSLQVNYGYTF. CDR3 nucleotides: TGTGCCAGCAGCCTACAGGTTAACTATGGCTACACCTTC.

The rearrangement joins TRBV5-1 to TRBJ2-5; 9 bases fit TRBD2. This CDR3 spans 15 amino acids. The germline V gene encodes CDR1 SGHRS and CDR2 YFSETQ. The junction had 7 bases not matched to a gene; V was cut back by 3 bases and J by 4 bases. The CDR3 reads CASSSGSSGGETQYF. CDR3 DNA: TGCGCCAGCAGCTCCGGTAGTAGCGGGGGAGAGACCCAGTACTTC.

The chain carries TRBV12-3 or TRBV12-4 and TRBJ2-1; TRBD2 matches at 8 bases. This CDR3 is built from 12 residues. The CDR3 DNA is TGTGCTTCTGACGGGGGGGGAAATGAGCAGTTCTTC. The encoded protein is CASDGGGNEQFF.

This chain connects TRBV4-1 to TRBJ1-1; D gene unclear. With 7 bases removed from V and 3 bases from J, the gap between germline ends came to 15 bases. The germline gives CDR1 MGHRA, CDR2 YSYEKL. The CDR3 length is 14 residues. CDR3 in amino acids: CASTLAGPDTEAFF. CDR3 DNA sequence: TGCGCCAGCACCTTGGCAGGACCGGACACTGAAGCTTTCTTT.

This sequence joins TRBV5-4 and TRBJ1-5, with a weak D call TRBD1 (5 bases). There are 14 residues in the CDR3. Germline assignment: CDR1 SGHNT and CDR2 YYREEE (reference sequence). Between the trimmed V and J ends, which lost 1 base and 6 bases, there was a span of 11 bases. CDR3 sequence: CASSLRGSGQPQHF. The CDR3 DNA reads as TGTGCCAGCAGCTTGAGGGGTTCCGGTCAGCCCCAGCATTTT.

The rearrangement links TRBV28 to TRBJ1-5; D is uncertain. Trimming stripped 1 base from V and 4 bases from J, with 14 bases between. Germline V gene sequence: CDR1 MDHEN, CDR2 SYDVKM. The CDR3 consists of 16 residues. The CDR3 region has the DNA TGTGCCAGCAGTTTATTCTCGGGTCCCAAGAATCAGCCCCAGCATTTT. It is translated as CASSLFSGPKNQPQHF. The whole variable domain, filled in from reference TRBV28 and TRBJ1-5, reads DVKVTQSSRYLVKRTGEKVFLECVQDMDHENMFWYRQDPGLGLRLIYFSYDVKMKEKGDIPEGYSVSREKKERFSLILESASTNQTSMYLCASSLFSGPKNQPQHFGDGTRLSIL.

Written as DNA, the CDR3 is TGCGCCAGCAGCTTGGGGGAGATGACAGTCTCCTACAATGAGCAGTTCTTC. This codes for CASSLGEMTVSYNEQFF. The rearrangement links TRBV5-1 to TRBJ2-1; D is possibly TRBD1 or TRBD2 (5 bases each). The V gene lost 0 bases and the J gene lost 0 bases, with 13 bases spanning the gap. The CDR3 runs 17 residues. Germline V gives CDR1 SGHRS, CDR2 YFSETQ.

This clone was found a few times. The J gene is TRBJ1-2, the V gene TRBV30; 9 bases agree with TRBD1. Germline loops: CDR1 GTSNPN, CDR2 SVGIG (reference sequence). V lost 4 bases and J lost 7; bases outside the gene matches: 4. The CDR3 spans 12 residues. The CDR3 region has the DNA TGTGCCTGGAACGACAGGGGGATTGGCTACACCTTC. Translation gives CAWNDRGIGYTF.

This rearrangement joins TRBV6-5 to TRBJ2-1; 10 bases fit TRBD2. Germline V gene data show CDR1 as MNHEY and CDR2 as SVGAGI. This CDR3 contains 14 residues. After removal of 5 bases from V and 8 bases from J, the junction contained 6 bases not matched to a gene. In DNA form, the CDR3 reads TGTGCCAGCAGTCTAGCGGGAGCTCGTTATGAGCAGTTCTTC. Translation: CASSLAGARYEQFF.

This chain connects TRBV5-4 to TRBJ2-6; perhaps TRBD1 as D (5 bases). Trimming left V 5 bases short and J 0 bases short, with 12 bases between. CDR1 and CDR2 from the germline V gene are SGHNT and YYREEE (reference sequence). The CDR3 sequence is 16 residues long. CDR3 protein: CASSTTATSGANVLTF. In DNA form, the CDR3 reads TGTGCCAGCAGTACGACAGCTACCTCTGGGGCCAACGTCCTGACTTTC.

V usage is TRBV19 and J usage is TRBJ1-1; D remains ambiguous. V lost 3 bases and J 5 bases, leaving 7 bases between the germline ends. CDR1 is LNHDA, CDR2 SQIVND, per germline (reference sequence). The CDR3 runs 12 residues. Here the CDR3 DNA reads TGTGCCAGTAGTATTGGTGTGACTGAAGCTTTCTTT. As protein: CASSIGVTEAFF.

The J gene is TRBJ2-5, the V gene TRBV7-8; D gene ambiguous. CDR3 length: 14 amino acids. CDR1 and CDR2 from the germline V gene are SGHVS and FQNEAQ. The V gene lost 5 bases and the J gene lost 1 base, with 11 bases spanning the gap. CDR3 in amino acids: CASSPRTLQETQYF. Here the CDR3 DNA reads TGTGCCAGCAGCCCCCGGACCCTCCAAGAGACCCAGTACTTC.